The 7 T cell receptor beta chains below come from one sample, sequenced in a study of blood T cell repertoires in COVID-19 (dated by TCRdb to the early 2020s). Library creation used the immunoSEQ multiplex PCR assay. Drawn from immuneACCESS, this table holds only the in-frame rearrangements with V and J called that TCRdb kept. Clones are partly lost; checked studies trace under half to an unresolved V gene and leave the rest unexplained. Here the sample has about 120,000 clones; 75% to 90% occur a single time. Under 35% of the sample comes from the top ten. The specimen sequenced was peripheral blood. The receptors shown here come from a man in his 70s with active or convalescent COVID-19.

The CDR3 is CASSGSGETNEKLFF. The CDR3 region has the DNA TGTGCCAGCAGCGGATCAGGGGAAACCAATGAAAAACTGTTTTTT. The rearrangement links TRBV7-9 to TRBJ1-4, with a weak D call TRBD1 (6 bases). The CDR3 covers 15 residues. The germline CDR1 and CDR2 sequences are SEHNR and FQNEAQ (reference sequence). The germline V and J ends were trimmed by 5 bases and 5 bases, with 15 bases remaining between them. Filled out from reference TRBV7-9 and TRBJ1-4, the complete variable domain reads DTGVSQNPRHKITKRGQNVTFRCDPISEHNRLYWYRQTLGQGPEFLTYFQNEAQLEKSRLLSDRFSAERPKGSFSTLEIQRTEQGDSAMYLCASSGSGETNEKLFFGSGTQLSVL.

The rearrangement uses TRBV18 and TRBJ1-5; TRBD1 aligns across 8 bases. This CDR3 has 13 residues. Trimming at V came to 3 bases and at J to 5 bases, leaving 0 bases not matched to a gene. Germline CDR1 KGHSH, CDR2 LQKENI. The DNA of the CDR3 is TGTGCCAGCTCACCGACAGGGGATCAGCCCCAGCATTTT. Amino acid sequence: CASSPTGDQPQHF. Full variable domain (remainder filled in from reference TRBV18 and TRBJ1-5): NAGVMQNPRHLVRRRGQEARLRCSPMKGHSHVYWYRQLPEEGLKFMVYLQKENIIDESGMPKERFSAEFPKEGPSILRIQQVVRGDSAAYFCASSPTGDQPQHFGDGTRLSIL.

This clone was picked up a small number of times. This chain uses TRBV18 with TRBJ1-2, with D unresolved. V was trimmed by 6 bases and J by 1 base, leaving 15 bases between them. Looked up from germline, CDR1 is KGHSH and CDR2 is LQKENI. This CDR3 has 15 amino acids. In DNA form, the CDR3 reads TGTGCCAGCTCGCCCGGGAAAGGCATTAACTATGGCTACACCTTC. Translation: CASSPGKGINYGYTF.

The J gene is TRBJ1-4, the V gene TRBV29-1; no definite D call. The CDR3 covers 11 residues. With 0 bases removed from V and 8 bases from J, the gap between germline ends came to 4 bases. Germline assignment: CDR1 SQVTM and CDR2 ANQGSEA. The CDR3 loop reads CSVEDLEKLFF. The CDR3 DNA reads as TGCAGCGTTGAAGATCTCGAAAAACTGTTTTTT.

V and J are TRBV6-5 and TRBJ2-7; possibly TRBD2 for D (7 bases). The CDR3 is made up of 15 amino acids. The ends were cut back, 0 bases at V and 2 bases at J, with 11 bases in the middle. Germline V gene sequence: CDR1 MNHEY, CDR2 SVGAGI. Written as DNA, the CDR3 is TGTGCCAGCAGTTACTCTGGGGAGGGGGCCTACGAGCAGTACTTC. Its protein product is CASSYSGEGAYEQYF.

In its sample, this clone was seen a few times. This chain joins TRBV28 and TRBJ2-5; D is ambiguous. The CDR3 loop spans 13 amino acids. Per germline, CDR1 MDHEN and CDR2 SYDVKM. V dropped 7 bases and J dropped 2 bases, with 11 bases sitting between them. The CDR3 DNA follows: TGTGCCAGCATCGGAGCCACTCAAGAGACCCAGTACTTC. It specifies CASIGATQETQYF. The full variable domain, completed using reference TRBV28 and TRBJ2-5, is DVKVTQSSRYLVKRTGEKVFLECVQDMDHENMFWYRQDPGLGLRLIYFSYDVKMKEKGDIPEGYSVSREKKERFSLILESASTNQTSMYLCASIGATQETQYFGPGTRLLVL.

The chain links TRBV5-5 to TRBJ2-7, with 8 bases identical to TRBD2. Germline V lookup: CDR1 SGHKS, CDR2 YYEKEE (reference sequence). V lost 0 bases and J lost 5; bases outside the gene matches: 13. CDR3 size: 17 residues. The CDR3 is CASSLESRLARANEQYF. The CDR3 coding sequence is TGTGCCAGCAGCTTGGAGTCCCGACTAGCGCGAGCGAACGAGCAGTACTTC.